The 24 T cell receptor beta chains presented below share a single source sample, sequenced in a study of blood T cell repertoires in COVID-19. Data came from immunoSEQ multiplex PCR; TCRdb stores just in-frame clones and leaves some out. This table holds fewer than 200,000 clones, roughly 85% found once. Sequences were obtained from PBMCs or T cells enriched from blood (not recorded which). The receptors originated from a woman in her seventies in a cohort exposed to, infected with or recovered from COVID-19 (not recorded which).

This clone was recorded once. V is TRBV7-9 and J is TRBJ1-2, with 7 bases matching TRBD1. V lost 4 bases and J lost 4; bases outside the gene matches: 9. Per the germline V gene, CDR1 is SEHNR and CDR2 is FQNEAQ (reference sequence). CDR3 length: 15 amino acids. The CDR3 nucleotides are TGTGCCAGCAGCTCCGGGACAGCAAGCCCCTATGGCTACACCTTC. It is translated as CASSSGTASPYGYTF.

The gene calls are TRBV9 and TRBJ2-3; 10 nucleotides align to TRBD2. CDR3 length equals 16 residues. Germline V gene sequence: CDR1 SGDLS, CDR2 YYNGEE. The junction had 5 bases not matched to a gene; V was cut back by 1 base and J by 3 bases. The chain's CDR3 is CASSVLAGVQTDTQYF. CDR3 DNA: TGTGCCAGCAGCGTACTAGCGGGAGTTCAAACAGATACGCAGTATTTT.

The rearrangement links TRBV4-2 to TRBJ2-7; 8 bases map to TRBD2. From germline, CDR1 is LGHNA and CDR2 YNFKEQ. The CDR3 is 15 residues long. V was pared by 5 bases and J by 1 base, with 7 bases of the junction left unmatched. CDR3 amino acids: CASSEASGGSYEQYF. Written as DNA, the CDR3 is TGTGCCAGCAGCGAAGCATCGGGAGGGTCCTACGAGCAGTACTTC.

This sequence joins TRBV19 and TRBJ2-2, with 7 bases aligning to TRBD2. After removal of 6 bases from V and 5 bases from J, the junction contained 9 bases not matched to a gene. The CDR3 has 15 residues. Per germline, CDR1 LNHDA and CDR2 SQIVND (reference sequence). CDR3 bases: TGTGCCAGTAGGAGCACCGGGACTATGACCGGGGAGCTGTTTTTT. It translates to CASRSTGTMTGELFF.

The rearrangement links TRBV5-1 to TRBJ2-5; TRBD2 matches at 9 bases. Germline assignment: CDR1 SGHRS and CDR2 YFSETQ. This CDR3 has 14 amino acids. Trimming cost V 4 bases and J 2 bases; bases outside gene matches: 3. The DNA of the CDR3 is TGCGCCAGCAGCCCAGGACTAGCGCAAGAGACCCAGTACTTC. This gives the protein CASSPGLAQETQYF.

The V gene is TRBV2, the J gene TRBJ1-3, with 7 bases that match TRBD1. CDR1 is SNHLY and CDR2 is FYNNEI in the germline V gene. The CDR3 spans 16 residues. J lost 3 bases, V lost 7 bases, and 12 bases had no gene match. CDR3 region: CASTLRRGGRGNTIYF. CDR3 bases: TGTGCCAGCACACTCCGGAGAGGGGGCCGTGGAAACACCATATATTTT. The entire variable domain, with the rest obtained from reference TRBV2 and TRBJ1-3, is as follows: EPEVTQTPSHQVTQMGQEVILRCVPISNHLYFYWYRQILGQKVEFLVSFYNNEISEKSEIFDDQFSVERPDGSNFTLKIRSTKLEDSAMYFCASTLRRGGRGNTIYFGEGSWLTVV.

This clone came up a few times. The genes are TRBV11-2 and TRBJ1-4; 9 bases map to TRBD1. After removal of 5 bases from V and 4 bases from J, the junction contained 5 bases not matched to a gene. Germline assignment: CDR1 SGHAT and CDR2 FQNNGV. The CDR3 contains 15 residues. Here the CDR3 reads CASSPPGQGNEKLFF. DNA of the CDR3: TGTGCCAGCAGCCCCCCGGGACAGGGTAATGAAAAACTGTTTTTT.

The DNA for the CDR3 is TGCGCCAGCAGCCAAACGACAGGGGGCTCTGATGAAAAACTGTTTTTT. Translation gives CASSQTTGGSDEKLFF. V is TRBV4-1 and J is TRBJ1-4; TRBD1 agrees at 10 bases. The germline gives CDR1 MGHRA, CDR2 YSYEKL. This CDR3 comprises 16 residues. After removal of 2 bases from V and 6 bases from J, the junction contained 6 bases not matched to a gene.

The rearrangement uses TRBV29-1 and TRBJ1-1; no clear D gene. This CDR3 comprises 12 residues. The V gene lost 3 bases and the J gene lost 1 base, with 6 bases spanning the gap. The germline V gene encodes CDR1 SQVTM and CDR2 ANQGSEA. The CDR3 loop reads CSVDSANTEAFF. CDR3 bases: TGCAGCGTTGACAGTGCGAACACTGAAGCTTTCTTT.

The genes are TRBV9 and TRBJ2-7; weak D call: TRBD2 (6 bases). The germline gives CDR1 SGDLS, CDR2 YYNGEE. V lost 0 bases, J lost 4 bases, and 11 bases lay in between. This CDR3 is built from 14 residues. The CDR3 DNA reads TGTGCCAGCAGCGTAGGTCCAGGAGGGTACGAGCAGTACTTC. The encoded protein is CASSVGPGGYEQYF.

The CDR3 nucleotides are TGTGCCACCAGCAGGAGACAGGGAATGAGCGCTGTAACCCAGTACTTC. Amino acid sequence: CATSRRQGMSAVTQYF. The chain carries TRBV15 and TRBJ2-5; 7 nucleotides agree with TRBD1. V lost 3 bases and J lost 8; bases outside the gene matches: 15. This CDR3 has 16 residues. Germline V gives CDR1 LNHNV, CDR2 YYDKDF (reference sequence). Full variable domain (rest looked up from reference TRBV15 and TRBJ2-5): DAMVIQNPRYQVTQFGKPVTLSCSQTLNHNVMYWYQQKSSQAPKLLFHYYDKDFNNEADTPDNFQSRRPNTSFCFLDIRSPGLGDTAMYLCATSRRQGMSAVTQYFGPGTRLLVL.

This clone occurred once. The gene calls are TRBV18 and TRBJ1-1; no reliable D call. V lost 3 bases and J 1 base, leaving 6 bases between the germline ends. The germline V gene encodes CDR1 KGHSH and CDR2 LQKENI. The CDR3 has 13 residues. Here the CDR3 reads CASSPTQNTEAFF. For the CDR3, the DNA is TGTGCCAGCTCACCCACACAGAACACTGAAGCTTTCTTT.

Comments on this clone: A much larger clonotype is one base distant, so this may be a read error. Within the sample, other DNA sequences also encode this same CDR3. J is TRBJ1-2 and V is TRBV11-2; 7 nucleotides match TRBD1. Trimming cost V 1 base and J 4 bases; bases outside gene matches: 0. Germline V gives CDR1 SGHAT, CDR2 FQNNGV. CDR3 length: 13 residues. CDR3 region: CASSLGQGYGYTF. In DNA, the CDR3 is TGTGCCAGCAGCTTAGGACAGGGCTATGGCTACACCTTC.

The rearrangement joins TRBV7-2 to TRBJ2-7; 10 bases line up with TRBD2. Germline lookup yields CDR1 SGHTA and CDR2 FQGNSA. The ends lost 5 bases at V and 1 base at J; junction bases unmatched: 5. The CDR3 is 15 amino acids. The CDR3 DNA is TGTGCCAGCAGCCTATGGACTAGCGGATCCTACGAGCAGTACTTC. Its protein is CASSLWTSGSYEQYF.

This clone has more than one count but fewer than ten. The chain employs TRBV6-6 and TRBJ2-7; the D gene is possibly TRBD1 (8 bases). The ends were cut back, 6 bases at V and 9 bases at J, with 39 bases in the middle. The length of the CDR3 is 20 residues. CDR1 is MNHNY, CDR2 SVGAGI, per germline (reference sequence). The CDR3 region has the DNA TGTGCCAGCAGCCCCCTACGGACAGGGTATTCTAGCGGCCTCAAGGCACGGCAGTACTTC. This codes for CASSPLRTGYSSGLKARQYF.

The V and J genes are TRBV11-2 and TRBJ1-1; TRBD1 might be the D (5 bases). V lost 2 bases to trimming and J lost 6 bases, with 13 bases between them. This CDR3 spans 14 amino acids. CDR1 is SGHAT and CDR2 is FQNNGV in the germline V gene. The CDR3 sequence is CASSLWSGSPEAFF. DNA for the CDR3: TGTGCCAGCAGCTTATGGTCAGGGTCCCCTGAAGCTTTCTTT.

V usage is TRBV27 and J usage is TRBJ2-1; the D gene is possibly TRBD2 (8 bases). The V end was cut by 4 bases, the J end by 15 bases, with 25 bases between. This CDR3 spans 15 amino acids. Germline lookup yields CDR1 MNHEY and CDR2 SMNVEV (reference sequence). The CDR3 region has the DNA TGTGCCAGCAGTTCCTCGGGACTAGGGGGCCAGTTGCCGTTCTTC. Protein product: CASSSSGLGGQLPFF.

The rearrangement joins TRBV19 to TRBJ1-3; 8 bases align to TRBD1. Germline trimming cut 6 bases from V and 4 bases from J; bases unmatched to any gene: 11. This CDR3 spans 16 amino acids. Germline-derived CDR1 and CDR2 are LNHDA and SQIVND (reference sequence). The CDR3 region is CASSLLDRAAGNTIYF. The CDR3 DNA follows: TGTGCCAGTAGCCTCTTGGACAGGGCTGCAGGAAACACCATATATTTT.

This clone was found once. The chain is built from TRBV2 and TRBJ1-5, with D perhaps matching TRBD1 (6 bases). Germline assignment: CDR1 SNHLY and CDR2 FYNNEI. V gave up 2 bases and J gave up 5 bases, with 13 bases separating them. The CDR3 runs to 15 residues. The CDR3 coding sequence is TGTGCCAGCAGTGAAATGGTAGGGGGATATCAGCCCCAGCATTTT. This encodes CASSEMVGGYQPQHF.

This clone was counted a single time. The V and J genes are TRBV4-1 and TRBJ1-2; D possibly corresponds to TRBD1 (6 bases). The germline V gene encodes CDR1 MGHRA and CDR2 YSYEKL. The length of the CDR3 is 18 residues. Deletions cut 5 bases from V and 4 bases from J, with 26 bases between. For the CDR3, the DNA is TGCGCCAGCAGCTCCGGTAGGTTTGGGGGCCCACCGGCCTATGGCTACACCTTC. Amino acid sequence: CASSSGRFGGPPAYGYTF.

The chain uses TRBV30 and TRBJ1-2; D is unclear. Germline loops: CDR1 GTSNPN, CDR2 SVGIG (reference sequence). This CDR3 has 11 residues. The ends were cut back, 1 base at V and 4 bases at J, with 4 bases in the middle. Here the CDR3 reads CAWSGVYGYTF. CDR3 bases: TGTGCCTGGAGTGGAGTCTATGGCTACACCTTC.

J is TRBJ1-6 and V is TRBV30; 7 bases agree with TRBD1. The CDR3 is 14 amino acids. V lost 1 base to trimming and J lost 6 bases; unmatched junction nucleotides: 3. In germline, CDR1 is GTSNPN, CDR2 SVGIG (reference sequence). The CDR3 protein is CAWSAGQRNSPLHF. The DNA for the CDR3 is TGTGCCTGGAGTGCGGGACAGCGTAATTCACCCCTCCACTTT.

The chain has TRBV6-5 and TRBJ2-3; D gene unclear. This CDR3 has 13 amino acids. Trimming stripped 3 bases from V and 0 bases from J, with 4 bases between. Germline CDR1 MNHEY, CDR2 SVGAGI. In nucleotides, the CDR3 is TGTGCCAGCAGTTATACAAGCACAGATACGCAGTATTTT. Translating it yields CASSYTSTDTQYF.

The genes are TRBV3-1 (or the pseudogene TRBV3-2) and TRBJ2-5, with D perhaps TRBD1 (6 bases). Germline values: CDR1 LGHDT, CDR2 YNNKEL (reference sequence). V lost 3 bases to trimming and J lost 5 bases, with 28 bases between them. The CDR3 consists of 19 residues. CDR3 coding DNA: TGTGCCAGCAGCCAGAGGTTGGGCAGGCCAGGGGCGATCGGGGAGACCCAGTACTTC. Encoded protein: CASSQRLGRPGAIGETQYF.